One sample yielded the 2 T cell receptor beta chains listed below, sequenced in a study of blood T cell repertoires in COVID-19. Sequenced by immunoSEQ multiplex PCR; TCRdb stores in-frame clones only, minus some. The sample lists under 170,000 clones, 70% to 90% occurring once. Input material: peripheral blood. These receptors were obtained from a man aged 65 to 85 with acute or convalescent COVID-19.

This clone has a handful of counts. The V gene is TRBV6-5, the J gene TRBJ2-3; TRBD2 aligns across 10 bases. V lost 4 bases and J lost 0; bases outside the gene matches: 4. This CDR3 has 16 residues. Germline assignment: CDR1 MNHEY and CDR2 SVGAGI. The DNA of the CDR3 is TGTGCCAGCAGTTCGGGACTAGCGTCTAGCACAGATACGCAGTATTTT. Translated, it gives CASSSGLASSTDTQYF.

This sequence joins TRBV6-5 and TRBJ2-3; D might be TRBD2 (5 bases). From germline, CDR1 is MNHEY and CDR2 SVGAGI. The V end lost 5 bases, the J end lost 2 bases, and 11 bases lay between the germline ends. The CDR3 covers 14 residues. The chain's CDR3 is CASSTTGFTDTQYF. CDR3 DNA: TGTGCCAGCAGTACAACGGGGTTCACAGATACGCAGTATTTT.